This passage covers 5 T cell receptor beta chains from one sample sequenced in a study of T cell responses to AZD1222 COVID-19 vaccine. Produced via immunoSEQ multiplex PCR; TCRdb's table is partial and in-frame only. The sample holds around 92,000 clones, around 93% seen once. Sequences were derived from peripheral blood, sampled on day 0 of AZD1222 vaccination. The source is an adult in good health.

This chain connects TRBV15 to TRBJ1-5; the D is unclear. Germline lookup yields CDR1 LNHNV and CDR2 YYDKDF (reference sequence). The length of the CDR3 is 15 residues. V shed 1 base and J shed 6 bases, with 13 bases lying between them. The CDR3 DNA sequence: TGTGCCACCAGCAGAGTCCCCCCGAGTGGTCAGCCCCAGCATTTT. Protein product: CATSRVPPSGQPQHF.

The chain uses TRBV5-6 and TRBJ1-3; D remains ambiguous. The CDR3 extends over 13 amino acids. Per the germline V gene, CDR1 is SGHDT and CDR2 is YYEEEE. The V and J ends lost 0 bases and 4 bases respectively, with 5 bases between them. This CDR3 is CASSLGRGNTIYF. The CDR3 bases are TGTGCCAGCAGCTTGGGTCGGGGAAACACCATATATTTT.

V and J are TRBV6-5 and TRBJ1-5, with TRBD1 as a possible D gene (6 bases). Germline V gene data show CDR1 as MNHEY and CDR2 as SVGAGI. CDR3 size: 13 residues. V was cut by 7 bases and J by 5 bases, with 12 bases left in between. For the CDR3, the DNA is TGTGCCAGCAAAGGACAGCCTGATCAGCCCCAGCATTTT. It encodes CASKGQPDQPQHF.

This clone was observed a single time. The DNA of the CDR3 is TGTGCCTGGAGCGGGGGCGCGGGTAATCAGCCCCAGCATTTT. It is translated as CAWSGGAGNQPQHF. The rearrangement links TRBV30 to TRBJ1-5, with a possible D match to TRBD1 (6 bases). V gave up 3 bases and J gave up 4 bases, with 13 bases separating them. The germline gives CDR1 GTSNPN, CDR2 SVGIG (reference sequence). CDR3 length: 14 residues.

V is TRBV4-1 and J is TRBJ1-2; no firm D call. V lost 1 base and J lost 5, with 11 bases in between. The CDR3 is 14 residues long. Germline V lookup: CDR1 MGHRA, CDR2 YSYEKL. Written as DNA, the CDR3 is TGCGCCAGCAGCCAAGCTGGTTCCCCTTATGGCTACACCTTC. Protein product: CASSQAGSPYGYTF.